The clone carrying this T cell receptor beta chain was counted a single time. In the source study's methods: Nucleated cell number was recorded as an estimate derived from reference gene primer amplification. Here immunoSEQ multiplex PCR was the method, and the copy in TCRdb shows in-frame clones only, minus some. For V, J and clone size, that table is used; D and trimming come from the DNA. The table has approximately 190,000 clones, around 83% seen once; the top ten hold about 6%. Between the trimmed V and J ends, which lost 5 bases and 14 bases, there was a span of 18 bases. The germline V gene encodes CDR1 MDHEN and CDR2 SYDVKM. The CDR3 extends over 12 amino acids. This sample was included in a study of blood T cell repertoires in COVID-19.

The sequence was obtained from a woman aged 40 to 50 with acute or convalescent COVID-19. The chain couples TRBV28 to TRBJ1-1; D is uncertain. Sample: peripheral blood. CDR3 in amino acids: CASSLNSVEVFF. In nucleotides, the CDR3 is TGTGCCAGCAGTCTCAACAGTGTTGAAGTCTTCTTT.